Following are 23 T cell receptor beta chains from one sample sequenced in a study of blood T cell repertoires in COVID-19. The method was immunoSEQ multiplex PCR; TCRdb's version includes in-frame clones alone and lacks a portion of them. The sample records a few hundred thousand clones, nearly 90% being singletons. Sequences were obtained from PBMCs or T cells enriched from blood (not recorded which). The receptors derive from a woman in her thirties who had recovered from COVID-19.

This clone has only one observation. V usage is TRBV28 and J usage is TRBJ1-1, with D tentatively TRBD1 (5 bases). The germline V gene has CDR1 MDHEN and CDR2 SYDVKM. The CDR3 runs to 12 residues. CDR3 residues: CCWGNMNTEAFF. The CDR3 region has the DNA TGTTGCTGGGGCAATATGAACACTGAAGCTTTCTTT.

This chain connects TRBV7-2 to TRBJ2-2; TRBD2 might be the D (6 bases). V shed 0 bases and J shed 1 base, with 15 bases lying between them. This CDR3 region has 18 residues. Germline CDR1 is SGHTA and CDR2 is FQGNSA. The CDR3 coding sequence is TGTGCCAGCAGCTTAGCTTGGCGGGGAGAGCTGAACACCGGGGAGCTGTTTTTT. It encodes CASSLAWRGELNTGELFF.

A single count supports this clone. In DNA, the CDR3 is TGTGCCACCAGCAGGAGGGCGATGAACACTGAAGCTTTCTTT. Translation: CATSRRAMNTEAFF. V and J are TRBV15 and TRBJ1-1; D is undetermined. Germline values: CDR1 LNHNV, CDR2 YYDKDF (reference sequence). There are 14 residues in the CDR3. The V end was cut by 3 bases, the J end by 0 bases, with 8 bases between. The complete variable domain, with remaining parts taken from reference TRBV15 and TRBJ1-1, reads DAMVIQNPRYQVTQFGKPVTLSCSQTLNHNVMYWYQQKSSQAPKLLFHYYDKDFNNEADTPDNFQSRRPNTSFCFLDIRSPGLGDTAMYLCATSRRAMNTEAFFGQGTRLTVV.

V is TRBV27 and J is TRBJ1-2; 8 nucleotides match TRBD1. The CDR3 consists of 15 residues. The germline V gene has CDR1 MNHEY and CDR2 SMNVEV (reference sequence). The V gene end was trimmed by 5 bases and the J gene end by 5 bases; junction bases not matched to a gene: 10. The chain's CDR3 is CASSRGTGSLYGYTF. DNA of the CDR3: TGTGCCAGCAGTCGAGGGACAGGATCTCTTTATGGCTACACCTTC.

The chain links TRBV5-1 to TRBJ1-4; the D is unclear. Trimming took 2 bases from V and 8 from J, leaving 22 bases between them. This CDR3 is built from 17 residues. The germline gives CDR1 SGHRS, CDR2 YFSETQ. As DNA, the CDR3 is TGCGCCAGCAGCTTTACCGCCAACCGGGGAGATGGAGAAAAACTGTTTTTT. Its translation: CASSFTANRGDGEKLFF.

This rearrangement joins TRBV9 to TRBJ1-1, with D maybe TRBD1 (5 bases). The V and J ends lost 2 bases and 2 bases respectively, with 7 bases between them. This CDR3 comprises 13 residues. Germline V gene data show CDR1 as SGDLS and CDR2 as YYNGEE. This CDR3 is CASSVTVNTEAFF. The CDR3 DNA reads TGTGCCAGCAGCGTGACAGTCAACACTGAAGCTTTCTTT.

This chain connects TRBV19 to TRBJ2-1; 8 bases are shared with TRBD2. This CDR3 contains 15 residues. Germline-derived CDR1 and CDR2 are LNHDA and SQIVND (reference sequence). The V and J ends lost 6 bases and 1 base, in that order; junction bases with no gene match: 5. The CDR3 region has the DNA TGTGCCAGTAGCCCGAGCGGGGGATCCTACAATGAGCAGTTCTTC. Translating gives CASSPSGGSYNEQFF.

The chain joins TRBV30 to TRBJ1-2; the match to TRBD1 covers 7 bases. From germline, CDR1 is GTSNPN and CDR2 SVGIG (reference sequence). V was clipped by 8 bases and J by 3 bases; unmatched bases: 3. CDR3 length equals 11 residues. The CDR3 sequence is CAGDRDYGYTF. In nucleotides, the CDR3 is TGTGCCGGTGACAGGGACTATGGCTACACCTTC.

This clone was counted only a few times. The chain combines TRBV2 with TRBJ1-6, with 9 bases identical to TRBD1. The CDR3 loop spans 18 amino acids. Germline lookup yields CDR1 SNHLY and CDR2 FYNNEI. V shed 2 bases and J 5 bases; nucleotides not matched to a gene: 10. The CDR3 region has the DNA TGTGCCAGCAGTGAACCCCTGACAGGGGGAAGGGATAATTCACCCCTCCACTTT. It encodes CASSEPLTGGRDNSPLHF.

This chain links TRBV9 with TRBJ2-2, with unresolved D. The CDR3 covers 13 residues. V lost 1 base and J 4 bases, leaving 5 bases between the germline ends. Germline V lookup: CDR1 SGDLS, CDR2 YYNGEE. This CDR3 reads CASSVTGTGELFF. The DNA for the CDR3 is TGTGCCAGCAGCGTAACCGGCACCGGGGAGCTGTTTTTT.

The rearrangement links TRBV6-5 to TRBJ2-3; D not certain. Per the germline V gene, CDR1 is MNHEY and CDR2 is SVGAGI. Between the trimmed V and J ends, which lost 6 bases and 3 bases, there was a span of 4 bases. The CDR3 is 11 amino acids. CDR3 nucleotides: TGTGCCAGCAGGACTACAGATACGCAGTATTTT. Translating it yields CASRTTDTQYF.

The V gene is TRBV6-1, the J gene TRBJ1-2; D is ambiguous. CDR1 is MNHNS and CDR2 is SASEGT in the germline V gene. The CDR3 has 13 amino acids. The V end lost 2 bases, the J end lost 7 bases, and 11 bases lay between the germline ends. CDR3 residues: CASSESLRVGYTF. The CDR3 bases are TGTGCCAGCAGTGAATCCCTACGGGTTGGCTACACCTTC.

The V gene is TRBV4-3, the J gene TRBJ2-5, with 8 bases identical to TRBD2. Looked up from germline, CDR1 is LGHNA and CDR2 is YSLEER. With V trimmed by 2 bases and J by 2 bases, 4 bases remained unmatched. The CDR3 contains 15 residues. The CDR3 DNA reads TGCGCCAGCAGCCAAAATAGCGGGGTGCAAGAGACCCAGTACTTC. This gives the protein CASSQNSGVQETQYF.

This chain connects TRBV21-1 to TRBJ1-6; the table's D call, TRBD1, has no DNA check behind it. TRBV21-1 is described as a pseudogene. The CDR3 extends over 20 amino acids. CDR3 nucleotide sequence: TGTGCCAGCAGCACCCGGGACAGGGGCCATCCACCCTCCTATAATTCACCCCTCCACTTT. This gives the protein CASSTRDRGHPPSYNSPLHF.

The chain is built from TRBV2 and TRBJ1-5; D not resolved. V was cut by 5 bases and J by 4 bases, with 9 bases left in between. The CDR3 runs to 13 residues. CDR1 SNHLY and CDR2 FYNNEI come from the germline V gene. Here the CDR3 reads CASSNDGNQPQHF. CDR3 bases: TGTGCCAGCAGTAACGACGGGAATCAGCCCCAGCATTTT.

Concerning this clone itself: At one boundary the junction diverges from the germline segment, which might be a read error. J is TRBJ2-7 and V is TRBV6-2 or TRBV6-3; D is unclear. Germline V lookup: CDR1 MNHEY, CDR2 SVGEGT. This CDR3 is built from 11 residues. CDR3 nucleotides: TGTGCCAGCAGTAACCCAGGTGGTTTCCACTTC. It codes for CASSNPGGFHF.

This rearrangement joins TRBV19 to TRBJ1-4; 8 bases agree with TRBD1. With V trimmed by 8 bases and J by 7 bases, 12 bases remained unmatched. Germline V CDR1 and CDR2: LNHDA, SQIVND (reference sequence). The CDR3 loop spans 15 amino acids. CDR3 residues: CASLPTGGVGEKLFF. The CDR3 bases are TGTGCCAGTTTACCCACAGGGGGTGTAGGTGAAAAACTGTTTTTT.

In DNA form, the CDR3 reads TGTGCCAGCAGCCAGACCGGGACTAGCGGGGGTGGAGATACGCAGTATTTT. It translates to CASSQTGTSGGGDTQYF. The V call is TRBV7-6, the J call TRBJ2-3; TRBD2 aligns across 14 bases. Germline values: CDR1 SGHVS, CDR2 FNYEAQ. Trimming at V came to 5 bases and at J to 5 bases, leaving 9 bases not matched to a gene. There are 17 residues in the CDR3. Drawing the rest from reference TRBV7-6 and TRBJ2-3, the complete variable domain is GAGVSQSPRYKVTKRGQDVALRCDPISGHVSLYWYRQALGQGPEFLTYFNYEAQQDKSGLPNDRFSAERPEGSISTLTIQRTEQRDSAMYRCASSQTGTSGGGDTQYFGPGTRLTVL.

The chain couples TRBV30 to TRBJ2-7; D not resolved. The CDR3 extends over 13 amino acids. The germline gives CDR1 GTSNPN, CDR2 SVGIG (reference sequence). Trimming shortened V by 3 bases and J by 5 bases, and 14 bases separated the two germline ends. The CDR3 spells CAWSSQTRNEQYF. The DNA of the CDR3 is TGTGCCTGGAGCTCTCAGACACGAAACGAGCAGTACTTC.

This clone has more than one count but fewer than ten. The chain recombines TRBV30 with TRBJ1-6; TRBD1 aligns across 9 bases. Germline trimming cut 2 bases from V and 7 bases from J; bases unmatched to any gene: 6. This CDR3 is built from 15 residues. Per germline, CDR1 GTSNPN and CDR2 SVGIG (reference sequence). The CDR3: CAWSSGQGRNSPLHF. DNA for the CDR3: TGTGCCTGGAGTTCCGGACAGGGGAGGAATTCACCCCTCCACTTT. The full variable domain, its missing parts supplied by reference TRBV30 and TRBJ1-6, is SQTIHQWPATLVQPVGSPLSLECTVEGTSNPNLYWYRQAAGRGLQLLFYSVGIGQISSEVPQNLSASRPQDRQFILSSKKLLLSDSGFYLCAWSSGQGRNSPLHFGNGTRLTVT.

The CDR3 here is CASSVGGDLDQPQHF. CDR3 nucleotides: TGTGCCAGCAGCGTAGGGGGGGATCTCGATCAGCCCCAGCATTTT. The V call is TRBV9, the J call TRBJ1-5, with TRBD1 as a possible D gene (5 bases). Germline V CDR1 and CDR2: SGDLS, YYNGEE. Trimming removed 0 bases at V and 5 bases at J, with 12 bases between. This CDR3 is built from 15 residues.

This chain links TRBV9 with TRBJ2-3; D perhaps matches TRBD2 (6 bases). The V end was cut by 6 bases, the J end by 2 bases, with 16 bases between. Looked up from germline, CDR1 is SGDLS and CDR2 is YYNGEE. The length of the CDR3 is 15 residues. The DNA of the CDR3 is TGTGCCAGCACCCTCTCTGGGGGACTCACAGATACGCAGTATTTT. Its translation is CASTLSGGLTDTQYF.

The chain carries TRBV2 and TRBJ1-4; 10 bases align to TRBD1. This CDR3 has 15 residues. The junction had 4 bases not matched to a gene; V was cut back by 6 bases and J by 3 bases. In germline, CDR1 is SNHLY, CDR2 FYNNEI. In DNA form, the CDR3 reads TGTGCCAGCAGGAGACAGGGGGCGGCTAATGAAAAACTGTTTTTT. Protein product: CASRRQGAANEKLFF.